This T cell receptor beta chain was sequenced in a study of PD-L1 blockade in urothelial cancer listed by TCRdb under 2017. For the wider study: All patients started therapy in about 2014 and received atezolizumab 1,200 mg intravenously every 3 weeks. About 90% of the roughly 30 patients were males with bladder-origin urothelial cancer, and about 65% of the roughly 30 reported a prior smoking history. An ECOG performance status of 0 or 1 was recorded for the patients, and 0 to 3 prior chemotherapy regimens had been received by the patients. Blood samples were analyzed at 3 weeks after treatment start (second dose) and at 6 weeks after treatment start. Blood samples gave a median of around 140,000 T cells and some 83,000 unique TCRs, with a median clonality of approximately 0.08. An exploratory multi-omic analysis was conducted of the somatic, immune and clinical correlates of response to PD-L1 blockade with atezolizumab in urothelial cancer. Pretreatment tumor samples, along with matched peripheral blood collected serially before and after atezolizumab treatment, underwent TCR sequencing. Durable clinical benefit was defined as progression-free survival longer than 6 months, and TCR features were also tested against progression-free and overall survival. Whole exome sequencing and RNA sequencing of pretreatment tumors were performed alongside TCR sequencing in the same patients. Under ten patients reached durable clinical benefit, while some 20 patients did not. Approximately 29 patients had pretreatment blood TCR-seq, roughly 25 had at least one posttreatment blood collection, and roughly 25 had tumor TCR-seq. Study-level results and caveats: Among patients with durable benefit, tumor-associated TCR clones showed greater expansion in peripheral blood 3 weeks after treatment started (n ≈ 23, p = 0.022). Because the sample size was small (n of about 30) and many of the analyses were exploratory, the results are meant to be hypothesis-generating. Improved progression-free and overall survival was found to be associated with pretreatment peripheral blood TCR clonality below the median.

The sample's time point label, in plain terms: pretreatment peripheral blood. A total of some 30 patients with locally advanced or metastatic urothelial carcinoma, treated at Memorial Sloan Kettering on a trial protocol, made up the cohort. Peripheral blood mononuclear cells were collected from each patient pretreatment and during treatment, giving between 1 and 8 total time points per patient. The Qiagen DNeasy Blood extraction kit was used to purify genomic DNA from total PBMCs and tumor samples. Collected pretreatment and during treatment, PBMCs were isolated and stored as previously described. Each PCR received spiked-in synthetic TCR analog templates so that absolute template abundance could be estimated from read counts. Using the immunoSEQ assay, TCRbeta CDR3 regions were amplified from genomic DNA with bias-controlled V and J gene primers. Rearranged TCRbeta segments were sequenced at approximately 20X coverage. The original pipeline was this. Clustering was used to correct sequencing errors, and CDR3s were annotated against IMGT so that V, D and J genes could be assigned. Out-of-frame and stop-codon sequences were excluded, and only productive TCRbeta rearrangements were used in downstream analyses. Clonality was computed as one minus Shannon entropy normalized by the log of the number of unique productive sequences. Clones differing between time points or between blood and tumor were identified using Fisher's exact test with Benjamini-Hochberg correction, with an adjusted p below 0.01 applied as the threshold. Not all clones reach the TCRdb copy of this immuneACCESS table, which keeps in-frame sequences only. Checked studies attribute under half of the gap to unresolved V genes and leave the rest unexplained. The V and J calls and clone size come from that table; D and trimming were worked out from the DNA. The table for this sample lists under 70,000 clones; 75% to 90% of them were counted only once. 1.5% to 2% of the sample is taken by the ten largest.

The CDR3 numbers 15 residues from cysteine through phenylalanine. Solely the CDR3 DNA is kept, with 45 bases framed from the first base. The germline ends are 17 bases apart after V is trimmed by 5 bases and J by 7 bases. CDR1 MNHEY and CDR2 SMNVEV were looked up in the germline V gene (reference sequence). Points on this clone: The target of this receptor is not known. No base quality information exists; no much larger clone differs at one position.

The sample in question was PBMCs, obtained around atezolizumab (anti-PD-L1) treatment. This receptor chain uses TRBV27 and TRBJ1-4; the D region possibly corresponds to TRBD1 (6 bases align). The TCR originated in a man between 65 and 85 years old with urothelial cancer. The CDR3 reads as follows: CASSPSWTASEKLFF. The DNA sequence is as follows: TGTGCCAGCAGTCCCTCGTGGACAGCTAGTGAAAAACTGTTTTTT.